These 8 T cell receptor beta chains were sequenced from one sample in a study of T cells in narcolepsy (dated by TCRdb to about 2018). Preparation of the library involved the immunoSEQ multiplex PCR assay. TCRdb carries this immuneACCESS record with in-frame sequences only. Its versions omit some clonotypes, under half of them owing to an unresolved V gene in the studies checked, with the rest unexplained. This sample holds about 32,000 clones; under 85% were observed only once. The ten biggest clones cover less than 5% of the sample. The sample comprised memory (CD45RA-) CD4+ T cells from blood. In light of the paper, this sample's cell subset or site label describes: memory T cells sorted ex vivo from peripheral blood. These receptors were collected from a human donor in good health.

V usage is TRBV7-2 and J usage is TRBJ2-1; D is undetermined. Germline CDR1 reads SGHTA; CDR2 reads FQGNSA. The V gene lost 1 base and the J gene lost 11 bases, with 12 bases spanning the gap. The CDR3 contains 13 residues. The CDR3 reads CASSLEANLKQFF. The CDR3 DNA reads as TGTGCCAGCAGCTTAGAGGCCAATCTAAAGCAGTTCTTC.

The gene calls are TRBV6-1 and TRBJ1-2, with 7 positions matching TRBD1. After removal of 4 bases from V and 7 bases from J, the junction contained 6 bases not matched to a gene. CDR3 size: 13 residues. Per germline, CDR1 MNHNS and CDR2 SASEGT. CDR3 sequence (DNA): TGTGCCAGCAGTGTAACAGGGGACGTTGGCTACACCTTC. Protein product: CASSVTGDVGYTF.

The chain carries TRBV5-1 and TRBJ2-5; 7 nucleotides align to TRBD2. V shed 6 bases and J 2 bases; nucleotides not matched to a gene: 22. Germline V lookup: CDR1 SGHRS, CDR2 YFSETQ. The CDR3 length is 19 residues. The CDR3 sequence: CASMRGPGRGDYRQETQYF. CDR3 nucleotides: TGCGCCAGCATGCGAGGACCGGGACGCGGGGACTATAGACAAGAGACCCAGTACTTC.

Remarks on this clone: An end of the junction does not agree with germline; a read error may underlie this. Other DNA sequences within the sample encode an identical CDR3. The chain uses TRBV5-6 and TRBJ2-7; D is unresolved. From germline, CDR1 is SGHDT and CDR2 YYEEEE. The CDR3 runs 13 residues. The CDR3 DNA reads as TGTGCCAGCACCTTGGCGGCGTCCTACGAGCAGTACTTC. It specifies CASTLAASYEQYF.

V usage is TRBV21-1 and J usage is TRBJ2-3. TRBV21-1 is designated a pseudogene. The CDR3 loop spans 16 amino acids. CDR3 DNA: TGTGCCAGCAGCAAGGGGGAGGGGGCGAGGACAGATACGCAGTATTTT. It translates to CASSKGEGARTDTQYF.

V and J are TRBV5-1 and TRBJ2-7; TRBD2 matches 9 bases. Unmatched junction bases numbered 5, after V lost 2 bases and J lost 5 bases. The CDR3 spans 14 residues. CDR1 SGHRS and CDR2 YFSETQ come from the germline V gene. CDR3 sequence: CASSLAGGQNEQYF. Here the CDR3 DNA reads TGCGCCAGCAGCTTAGCGGGAGGTCAAAACGAGCAGTACTTC.

V gene TRBV6-1 combines with J gene TRBJ1-5; 7 bases fit TRBD1. The CDR3 has 14 amino acids. J was trimmed by 6 bases and V by 10 bases; bases with no gene match: 12. Germline V CDR1 and CDR2: MNHNS, SASEGT. The CDR3, as DNA: TGTGCCACCAGCAAGGGGGCTCAGGGTCAGCCCCAGCATTTT. Protein sequence: CATSKGAQGQPQHF.

CDR3: CASSPQLVGYEQYF. The CDR3 DNA reads as TGTGCCAGCAGCCCCCAGTTGGTTGGTTACGAGCAGTACTTC. This chain connects TRBV7-9 to TRBJ2-7; D gene unclear. The V end was cut by 5 bases, the J end by 4 bases, with 15 bases between. CDR1 is SEHNR, CDR2 FQNEAQ, per germline (reference sequence). The CDR3 length is 14 residues. Full variable domain (rest looked up from reference TRBV7-9 and TRBJ2-7): DTGVSQNPRHKITKRGQNVTFRCDPISEHNRLYWYRQTLGQGPEFLTYFQNEAQLEKSRLLSDRFSAERPKGSFSTLEIQRTEQGDSAMYLCASSPQLVGYEQYFGPGTRLTVT.